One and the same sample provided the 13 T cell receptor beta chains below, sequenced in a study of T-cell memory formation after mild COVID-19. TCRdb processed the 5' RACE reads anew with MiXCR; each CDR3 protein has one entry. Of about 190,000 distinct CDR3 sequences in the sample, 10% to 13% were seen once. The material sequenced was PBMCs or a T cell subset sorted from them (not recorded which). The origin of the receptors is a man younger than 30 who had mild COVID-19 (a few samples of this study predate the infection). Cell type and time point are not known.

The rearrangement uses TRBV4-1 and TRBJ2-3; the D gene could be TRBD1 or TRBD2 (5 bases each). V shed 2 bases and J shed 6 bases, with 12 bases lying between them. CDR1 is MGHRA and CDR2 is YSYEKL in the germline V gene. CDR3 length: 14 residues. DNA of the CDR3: TGCGCCAGCAGCCAACTGGGGGTTTGGGATACGCAGTATTTT. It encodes CASSQLGVWDTQYF.

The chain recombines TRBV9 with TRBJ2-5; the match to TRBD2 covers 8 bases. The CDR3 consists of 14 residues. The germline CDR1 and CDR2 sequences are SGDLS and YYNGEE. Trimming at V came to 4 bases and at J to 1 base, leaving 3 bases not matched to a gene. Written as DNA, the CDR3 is TGTGCCAGCAGCCGCGGGGGGTCCCAAGAGACCCAGTACTTC. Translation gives CASSRGGSQETQYF.

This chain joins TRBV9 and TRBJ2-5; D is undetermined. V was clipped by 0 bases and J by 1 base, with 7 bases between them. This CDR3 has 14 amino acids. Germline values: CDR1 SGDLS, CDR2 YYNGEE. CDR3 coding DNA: TGTGCCAGCAGCGTAGTAGGCTCCCAAGAGACCCAGTACTTC. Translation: CASSVVGSQETQYF.

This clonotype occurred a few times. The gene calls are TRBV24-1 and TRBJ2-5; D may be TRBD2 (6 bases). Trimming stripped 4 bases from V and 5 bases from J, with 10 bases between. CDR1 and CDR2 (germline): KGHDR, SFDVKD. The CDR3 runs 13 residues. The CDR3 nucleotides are TGTGCCACCAGTGAGGGGGGATTCGAGACCCAGTACTTC. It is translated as CATSEGGFETQYF.

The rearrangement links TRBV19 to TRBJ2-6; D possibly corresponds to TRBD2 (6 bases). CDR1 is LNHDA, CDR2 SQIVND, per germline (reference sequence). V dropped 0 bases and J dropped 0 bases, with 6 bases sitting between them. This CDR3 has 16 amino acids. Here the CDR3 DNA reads TGTGCCAGTAGTATAGAGGGGGGCTCTGGGGCCAACGTCCTGACTTTC. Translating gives CASSIEGGSGANVLTF. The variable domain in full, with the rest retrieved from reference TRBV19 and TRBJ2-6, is DGGITQSPKYLFRKEGQNVTLSCEQNLNHDAMYWYRQDPGQGLRLIYYSQIVNDFQKGDIAEGYSVSREKKESFPLTVTSAQKNPTAFYLCASSIEGGSGANVLTFGAGSRLTVL.

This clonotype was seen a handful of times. CDR3 loop: CAISESFQNGYEQYV. The CDR3, as DNA: TGTGCCATCAGTGAGTCGTTCCAAAACGGCTACGAGCAGTACGTC. The chain joins TRBV10-3 to TRBJ2-7; D is unresolved. The V end was cut by 0 bases, the J end by 3 bases, with 12 bases between. The CDR3 spans 15 residues. Germline lookup yields CDR1 ENHRY and CDR2 SYGVKD.

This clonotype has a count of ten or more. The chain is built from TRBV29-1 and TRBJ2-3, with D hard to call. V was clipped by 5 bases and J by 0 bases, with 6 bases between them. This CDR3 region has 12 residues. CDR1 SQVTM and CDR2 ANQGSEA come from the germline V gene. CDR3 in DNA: TGCAGCGTTTCGGACAGCACAGATACGCAGTATTTT. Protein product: CSVSDSTDTQYF.

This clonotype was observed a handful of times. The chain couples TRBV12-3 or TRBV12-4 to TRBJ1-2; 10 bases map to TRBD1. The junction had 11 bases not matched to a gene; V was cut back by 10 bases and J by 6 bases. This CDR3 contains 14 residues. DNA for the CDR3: TGTGCCACCCGCCCCCGGGACAGGGGAGATGGCTACACCTTC. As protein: CATRPRDRGDGYTF.

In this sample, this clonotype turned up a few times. The CDR3 DNA is TGTGCCAGCAGCCAGGCGGGGGGCAGCGCTGAAGCTTTCTTT. Translated: CASSQAGGSAEAFF. The chain recombines TRBV7-2 with TRBJ1-1; a possible D gene is TRBD1 (6 bases). Germline CDR1 and CDR2: SGHTA and FQGNSA. The V end was cut by 5 bases, the J end by 6 bases, with 16 bases between. There are 14 residues in the CDR3.

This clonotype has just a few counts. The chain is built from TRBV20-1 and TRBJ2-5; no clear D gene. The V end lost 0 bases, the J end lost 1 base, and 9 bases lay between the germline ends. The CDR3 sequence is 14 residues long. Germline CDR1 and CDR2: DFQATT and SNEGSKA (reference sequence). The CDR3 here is CSARDLALQETQYF. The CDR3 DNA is TGCAGTGCTAGAGATCTGGCCCTCCAAGAGACCCAGTACTTC.

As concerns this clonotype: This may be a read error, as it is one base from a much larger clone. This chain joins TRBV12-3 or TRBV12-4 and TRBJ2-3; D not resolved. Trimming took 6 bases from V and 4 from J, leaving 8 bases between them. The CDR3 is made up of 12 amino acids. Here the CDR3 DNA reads TGTGCCAGCAGCTCCAACCCAGATACGCAGTATTTT. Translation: CASSSNPDTQYF.

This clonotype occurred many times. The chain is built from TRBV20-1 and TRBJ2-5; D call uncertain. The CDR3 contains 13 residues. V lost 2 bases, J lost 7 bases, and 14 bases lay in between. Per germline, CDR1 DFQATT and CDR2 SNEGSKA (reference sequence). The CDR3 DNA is TGCAGTGCTAGATCTCCGTCCTTGGCGACCCAGTACTTC. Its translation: CSARSPSLATQYF.

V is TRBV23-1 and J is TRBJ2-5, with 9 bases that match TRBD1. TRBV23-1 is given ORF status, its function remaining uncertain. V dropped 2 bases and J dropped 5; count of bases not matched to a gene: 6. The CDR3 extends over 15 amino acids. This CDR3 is CASSQRQGVGETQYF. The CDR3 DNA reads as TGCGCCAGCAGTCAACGACAGGGGGTGGGTGAGACCCAGTACTTC.